This passage covers 11 T cell receptor beta chains from one sample sequenced in a study of blood T cell repertoires in COVID-19. Here immunoSEQ multiplex PCR was the method, and the copy in TCRdb shows in-frame clones only, minus some. The sample yields 150,000 to 200,000 clones, around four fifths seen once. The source material was PBMCs or T cells enriched from blood (not recorded which). Source of these receptors: a woman aged 55-70 years who had recovered from COVID-19.

The chain is built from TRBV5-1 and TRBJ2-3, with D possibly being TRBD1 (5 bases). CDR1 and CDR2 (germline): SGHRS, YFSETQ. The CDR3 covers 17 residues. V lost 0 bases to trimming and J lost 4 bases, with 18 bases between them. CDR3 bases: TGCGCCAGCAGCTTGGTACTTCGTACCAGGGTACCAGATACGCAGTATTTT. It codes for CASSLVLRTRVPDTQYF.

A remark on this clone: Other DNA sequences from this sample encode an identical CDR3 as well. The chain carries TRBV5-1 and TRBJ2-2; TRBD2 matches 8 bases. This CDR3 has 15 residues. Looked up from germline, CDR1 is SGHRS and CDR2 is YFSETQ. Trimming removed 2 bases from V and 7 bases from J; junction bases left unmatched: 7. The CDR3 here is CASSFGGGPDGELFF. As DNA, the CDR3 is TGCGCCAGCAGCTTCGGGGGGGGGCCCGACGGGGAGCTGTTTTTT.

The genes are TRBV7-9 and TRBJ1-1, with D perhaps matching TRBD1 (5 bases). Trimming removed 5 bases from V and 5 bases from J, with 24 bases in between. Germline CDR1 SEHNR, CDR2 FQNEAQ (reference sequence). The CDR3 sequence is 17 residues long. CDR3 in amino acids: CASSNRRRGLRGTEAFF. The CDR3 bases are TGTGCCAGCAGCAACAGGAGGAGGGGATTAAGAGGAACTGAAGCTTTCTTT.

V and J are TRBV5-6 and TRBJ1-2; 8 bases agree with TRBD1. The CDR3 is 14 residues long. Germline lookup yields CDR1 SGHDT and CDR2 YYEEEE. V gave up 0 bases and J gave up 7 bases; unmatched junction bases: 5. CDR3 sequence reads: CASSLGTGLSGYTF. CDR3 coding DNA: TGTGCCAGCAGCTTGGGGACAGGGCTGTCTGGCTACACCTTC.

The chain has TRBV5-4 and TRBJ2-3, with 7 bases fitting TRBD2. Trimming at V came to 1 base and at J to 1 base, leaving 9 bases not matched to a gene. Germline loops: CDR1 SGHNT, CDR2 YYREEE (reference sequence). This CDR3 spans 17 amino acids. As DNA, the CDR3 is TGTGCCAGCAGCTTGACTTCCTCGGGGGGAGGCACAGATACGCAGTATTTT. The encoded protein is CASSLTSSGGGTDTQYF.

The genes are TRBV2 and TRBJ1-4, with 11 bases lining up with TRBD1. The ends lost 6 bases at V and 16 bases at J; junction bases unmatched: 10. The V gene's germline CDR1 is SNHLY and CDR2 FYNNEI. The length of the CDR3 is 13 residues. CDR3 in amino acids: CASSRDRGSGGFF. CDR3 in DNA: TGTGCCAGCAGCCGGGACAGGGGGTCTGGGGGGTTTTTT.

The rearrangement joins TRBV4-1 to TRBJ2-5; TRBD2 might be the D (6 bases). Trimming shortened V by 4 bases and J by 5 bases, and 20 bases separated the two germline ends. The length of the CDR3 is 16 residues. CDR1 is MGHRA and CDR2 is YSYEKL in the germline V gene. The CDR3 nucleotides read TGCGCCAGCAGCCTTTACGGCGGGGTAGGAGTGGAGACCCAGTACTTC. Protein: CASSLYGGVGVETQYF.

This chain connects TRBV1 to TRBJ1-2. TRBV1 is a pseudogene. This CDR3 spans 11 amino acids. This CDR3 reads CTSSSLRGYTF. In DNA form, the CDR3 reads TGCACCAGCAGCAGCTTGAGGGGCTACACCTTC.

The chain is built from TRBV7-3 and TRBJ2-5; D call uncertain. CDR1 SGHTA and CDR2 FQGTGA come from the germline V gene. This CDR3 is 13 amino acids long. With 5 bases removed from V and 2 bases from J, the gap between germline ends came to 9 bases. The CDR3 DNA reads TGTGCCAGCAGCCCGACTCCTCAAGAGACCCAGTACTTC. This gives the protein CASSPTPQETQYF. The whole variable domain, remainder taken from reference TRBV7-3 and TRBJ2-5, is GAGVSQTPSNKVTEKGKYVELRCDPISGHTALYWYRQSLGQGPEFLIYFQGTGAADDSGLPNDRFFAVRPEGSVSTLKIQRTERGDSAVYLCASSPTPQETQYFGPGTRLLVL.

V gene TRBV15 combines with J gene TRBJ2-5, with a weak D call TRBD2 (7 bases). The CDR3 is 16 amino acids. CDR1 and CDR2 from the germline V gene are LNHNV and YYDKDF (reference sequence). Trimming left V 0 bases short and J 4 bases short, with 15 bases between. In DNA, the CDR3 is TGTGCCACCAGCAGAGATCTTGGACTAGGGGGAGAGACCCAGTACTTC. This encodes CATSRDLGLGGETQYF.

The genes are TRBV27 and TRBJ2-3, with 7 positions matching TRBD1. Trimming cost V 6 bases and J 1 base; bases outside gene matches: 4. This CDR3 has 14 residues. Germline CDR1 is MNHEY and CDR2 is SMNVEV (reference sequence). CDR3 nucleotides: TGTGCCAGCAGCCCTCAGGGGGGCACAGATACGCAGTATTTT. Protein product: CASSPQGGTDTQYF.